The subject of this entry is one T cell receptor beta chain. This clone was observed a few times. Its antigen target is currently unknown. Base-call qualities are not available, and no considerably larger clone is one nucleotide away. The immunoSEQ hsTCRbeta Kit was used to sequence TCR beta CDR3 regions from DNA. In the source study's methods: The ImmunoSEQ Analyzer was used to analyse the TCR sequencing data. T cell clonality was defined as 1 minus Pielou's evenness, calculated on productive rearrangements. The inverse Simpson index, applied to productive templates, was used to measure T cell diversity. T cell density was defined as TCR beta template counts normalized to usable DNA, with usable DNA estimated by amplification and sequencing of housekeeping genes. Two-sided Kruskal-Wallis tests were used to compare TCR metrics between histologic stages. TCRdb's version of the immuneACCESS table is confined to in-frame rearrangements and falls short of the full clone set. An unresolved V gene accounts for under half of the shortfall where checked; the remainder is of unknown origin. That table furnishes V, J and clone size, whereas the DNA furnished D and trimming. The sample table shows several thousand clones, and about 76% are seen once. Jointly, the top ten make up about 8.1% of the sample.

The data belong to a study of immune evolution from preneoplasia to lung adenocarcinoma (dated by TCRdb to about 2021). General notes on the study: HLA loss of heterozygosity was seen in approximately 6.5%, 16% and 36% of AIS, MIA and ADC lesions, and in no AAH lesions. The study used immune gene expression, TCR sequencing and multiplex immunofluorescence to profile the immune contexture of lung adenocarcinoma precursors and invasive adenocarcinoma. Resected precursor lesions (AAH, AIS, MIA) and invasive adenocarcinomas were compared with paired morphologically normal lung tissue. Sample size was determined by specimen availability and not by a prior power calculation. Whole exome sequencing and methylation data from the same cohort of nodules were integrated with the immune data. The overall cohort was made up of around 50 patients with pulmonary nodules who had surgical resection. TCR sequencing data were obtained from approximately 50 patients. The study reported that under 120 samples were used for TCR sequencing. POLYSOLVER was used to infer Class I HLA alleles from exome data, and LOHHLA was used to detect allele-specific HLA loss.

Inclusive of the bounding cysteine and phenylalanine, the CDR3 is 15 residues long. Just the 45-base CDR3 DNA is kept, in frame starting at base 1. V is cut by 6 bases and J by 5 bases, and the space between the germline ends is 19 bases. CDR1 and CDR2 were assigned from the germline V gene as MNHNS and SASEGT. The study at large found these results: Findings were based on association rather than direct causation; larger cohorts with long-term follow-up and longitudinal biopsies were deemed needed. The highest T cell clonality was observed in KRAS-mutant nodules compared with EGFR-mutant or double wild-type lesions. Clonality was highest in normal lung, while later-stage lesions appeared to have lower clonality but higher T cell density and diversity. Because all patients came from Japan and China, whether the findings apply to Western populations was uncertain. Top T cell clone frequencies were highest in normal lung and appeared to decrease progressively from AAH through AIS, MIA and invasive adenocarcinoma.

Patients underwent resection in Japan or China between about 2014 and 2017. Two lung cancer pathologists independently confirmed the histologic diagnosis of each case on H&E slides. To enrich premalignant or tumor cells for nucleic acid extraction, macro-dissection was performed after pathologic assessment. DNA was isolated from FFPE tissue using the AllPrep DNA/RNA FFPE Kit. Specimen: FFPE invasive lung adenocarcinoma tissue. The meaning of the sample's cell subset or site label: frankly invasive lung adenocarcinoma (ADC). The TCR originated in a person aged 45 to 59 with lung adenocarcinoma. The chain links TRBV6-1 with TRBJ1-1; the D gene is unclear. The DNA is as follows: TGTGCCAGCAGAGAGATTGCCTTTTTCTCTACTGAAGCTTTCTTT. Its amino acids are CASREIAFFSTEAFF.